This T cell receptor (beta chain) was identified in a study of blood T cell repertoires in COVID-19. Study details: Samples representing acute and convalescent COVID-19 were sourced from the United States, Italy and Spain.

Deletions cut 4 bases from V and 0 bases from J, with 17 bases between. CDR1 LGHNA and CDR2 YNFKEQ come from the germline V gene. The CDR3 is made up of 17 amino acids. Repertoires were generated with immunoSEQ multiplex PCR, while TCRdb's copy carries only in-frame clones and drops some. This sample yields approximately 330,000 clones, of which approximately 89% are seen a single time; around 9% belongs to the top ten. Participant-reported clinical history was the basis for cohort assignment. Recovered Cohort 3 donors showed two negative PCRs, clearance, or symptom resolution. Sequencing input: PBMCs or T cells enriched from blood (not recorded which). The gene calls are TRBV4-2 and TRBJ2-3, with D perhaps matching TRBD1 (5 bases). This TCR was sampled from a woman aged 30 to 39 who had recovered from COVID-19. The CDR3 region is CASSLPVGVSSTDTQYF. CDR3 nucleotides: TGTGCCAGCAGCCTTCCCGTAGGGGTTTCTAGCACAGATACGCAGTATTTT.